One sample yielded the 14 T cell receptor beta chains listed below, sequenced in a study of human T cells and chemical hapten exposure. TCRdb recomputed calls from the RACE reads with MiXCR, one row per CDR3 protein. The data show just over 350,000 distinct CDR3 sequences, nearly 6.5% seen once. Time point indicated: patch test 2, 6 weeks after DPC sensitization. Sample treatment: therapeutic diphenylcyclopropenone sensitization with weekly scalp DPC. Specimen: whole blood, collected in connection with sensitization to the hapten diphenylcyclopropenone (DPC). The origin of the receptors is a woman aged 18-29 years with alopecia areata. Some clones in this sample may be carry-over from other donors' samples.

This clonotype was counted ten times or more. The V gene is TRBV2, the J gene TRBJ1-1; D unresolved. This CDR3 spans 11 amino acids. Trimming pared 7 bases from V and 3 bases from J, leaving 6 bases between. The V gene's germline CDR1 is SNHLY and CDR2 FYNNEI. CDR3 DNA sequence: TGTGCCAGCAAGGTTTACACTGAAGCTTTCTTT. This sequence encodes CASKVYTEAFF.

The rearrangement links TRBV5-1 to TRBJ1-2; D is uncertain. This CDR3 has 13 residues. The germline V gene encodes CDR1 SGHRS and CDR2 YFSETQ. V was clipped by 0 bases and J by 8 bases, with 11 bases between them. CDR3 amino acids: CASSLEGQVGYTF. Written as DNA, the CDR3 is TGCGCCAGCAGCTTGGAAGGGCAGGTCGGCTACACCTTC.

The CDR3 sequence: CASAFGGLAEDTQYF. DNA of the CDR3: TGTGCCAGCGCGTTCGGAGGACTAGCGGAAGATACGCAGTATTTT. The chain recombines TRBV13 with TRBJ2-3, with TRBD2 matching 10 bases. Germline V gene sequence: CDR1 PRHDT, CDR2 FYEKMQ (reference sequence). The CDR3 consists of 15 residues. Trimming took 8 bases from V and 5 from J; bases not matched to a gene: 10. Based on the CDR3 plus reference TRBV13 and TRBJ2-3, the full variable domain is AAGVIQSPRHLIKEKRETATLKCYPIPRHDTVYWYQQGPGQDPQFLISFYEKMQSDKGSIPDRFSAQQFSDYHSELNMSSLELGDSALYFCASAFGGLAEDTQYFGPGTRLTVL.

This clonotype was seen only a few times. Written as DNA, the CDR3 is TGTGCCATCAGACAGGGAGCGAACACTGAAGCTTTCTTT. It encodes CAIRQGANTEAFF. The chain carries TRBV10-3 and TRBJ1-1; tentative D call: TRBD1 (6 bases). The CDR3 spans 13 residues. Germline CDR1 and CDR2: ENHRY and SYGVKD. V lost 6 bases and J 1 base, leaving 9 bases between the germline ends.

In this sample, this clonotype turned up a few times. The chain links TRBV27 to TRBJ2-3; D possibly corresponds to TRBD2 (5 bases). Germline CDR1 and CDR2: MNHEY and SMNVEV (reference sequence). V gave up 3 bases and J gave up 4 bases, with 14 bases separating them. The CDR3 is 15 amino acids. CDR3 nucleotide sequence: TGTGCCAGCAGTTTGTTCCTTAAACTAGCAGATACGCAGTATTTT. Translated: CASSLFLKLADTQYF.

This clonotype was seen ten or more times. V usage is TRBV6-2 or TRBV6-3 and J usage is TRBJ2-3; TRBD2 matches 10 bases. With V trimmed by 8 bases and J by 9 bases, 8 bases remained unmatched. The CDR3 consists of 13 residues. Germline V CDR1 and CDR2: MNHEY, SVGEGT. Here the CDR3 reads CASQLAGTPTQYF. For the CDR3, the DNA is TGTGCCAGCCAACTAGCGGGGACGCCCACGCAGTATTTT.

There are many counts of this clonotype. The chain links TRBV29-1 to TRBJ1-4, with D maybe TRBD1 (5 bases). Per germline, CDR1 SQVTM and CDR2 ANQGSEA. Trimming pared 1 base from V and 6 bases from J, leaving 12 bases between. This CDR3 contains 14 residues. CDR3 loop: CSVEGPQQDEKLFF. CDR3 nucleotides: TGCAGCGTTGAAGGCCCTCAACAGGATGAAAAACTGTTTTTT. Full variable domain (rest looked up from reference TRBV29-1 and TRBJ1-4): SAVISQKPSRDICQRGTSLTIQCQVDSQVTMMFWYRQQPGQSLTLIATANQGSEATYESGFVIDKFPISRPNLTFSTLTVSNMSPEDSSIYLCSVEGPQQDEKLFFGSGTQLSVL.

The CDR3 DNA sequence: TGTGCCAGCAGTCTACTAGCGGGGGACCACTGGGATGAGCAGTTCTTC. It encodes CASSLLAGDHWDEQFF. V is TRBV27 and J is TRBJ2-1; 11 bases are a match to TRBD2. The V gene end was trimmed by 5 bases and the J gene end by 8 bases; junction bases not matched to a gene: 11. Germline V CDR1 and CDR2: MNHEY, SMNVEV (reference sequence). The CDR3 length is 16 residues.

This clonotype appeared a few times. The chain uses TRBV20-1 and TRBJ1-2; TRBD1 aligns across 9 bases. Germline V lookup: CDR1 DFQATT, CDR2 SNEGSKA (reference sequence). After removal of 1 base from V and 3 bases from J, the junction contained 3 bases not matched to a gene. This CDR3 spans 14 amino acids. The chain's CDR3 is CSARADRGYYGYTF. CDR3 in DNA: TGCAGTGCTAGAGCGGACAGGGGTTACTATGGCTACACCTTC.

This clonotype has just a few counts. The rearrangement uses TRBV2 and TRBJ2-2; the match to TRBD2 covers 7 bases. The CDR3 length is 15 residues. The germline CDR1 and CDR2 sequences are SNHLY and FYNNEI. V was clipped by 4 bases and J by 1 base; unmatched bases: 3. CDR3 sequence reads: CASSAAGVNTGELFF. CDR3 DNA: TGTGCCAGCAGTGCGGCGGGGGTGAACACCGGGGAGCTGTTTTTT.

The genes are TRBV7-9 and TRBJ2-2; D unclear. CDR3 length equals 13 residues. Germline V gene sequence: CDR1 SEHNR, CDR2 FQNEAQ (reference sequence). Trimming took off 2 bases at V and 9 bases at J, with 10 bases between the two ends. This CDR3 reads CASSLTGIWELFF. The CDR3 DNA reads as TGTGCCAGCAGCTTAACGGGCATCTGGGAGCTGTTTTTT.

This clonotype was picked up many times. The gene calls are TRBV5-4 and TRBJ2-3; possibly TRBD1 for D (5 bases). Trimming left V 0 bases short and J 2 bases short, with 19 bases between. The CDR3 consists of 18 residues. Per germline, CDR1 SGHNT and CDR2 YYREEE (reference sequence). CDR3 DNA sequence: TGTGCCAGCAGCTTGGGGCTGACAGCCGAATCCCTCACAGATACGCAGTATTTT. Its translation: CASSLGLTAESLTDTQYF.

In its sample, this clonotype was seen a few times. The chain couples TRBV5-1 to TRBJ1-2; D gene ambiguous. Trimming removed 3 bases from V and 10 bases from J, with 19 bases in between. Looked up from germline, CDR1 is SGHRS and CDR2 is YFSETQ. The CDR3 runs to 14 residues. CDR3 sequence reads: CASSSDGRPSPYTF. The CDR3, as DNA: TGCGCCAGCAGCTCGGATGGCCGGCCCTCCCCCTACACCTTC. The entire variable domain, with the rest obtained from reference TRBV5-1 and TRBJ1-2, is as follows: KAGVTQTPRYLIKTRGQQVTLSCSPISGHRSVSWYQQTPGQGLQFLFEYFSETQRNKGNFPGRFSGRQFSNSRSEMNVSTLELGDSALYLCASSSDGRPSPYTFGSGTRLTVV.

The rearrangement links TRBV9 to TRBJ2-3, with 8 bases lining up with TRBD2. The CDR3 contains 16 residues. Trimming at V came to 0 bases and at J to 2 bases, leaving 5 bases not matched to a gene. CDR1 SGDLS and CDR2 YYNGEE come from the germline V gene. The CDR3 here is CASSVALAGFTDTQYF. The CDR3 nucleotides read TGTGCCAGCAGCGTAGCGCTAGCGGGCTTCACAGATACGCAGTATTTT.